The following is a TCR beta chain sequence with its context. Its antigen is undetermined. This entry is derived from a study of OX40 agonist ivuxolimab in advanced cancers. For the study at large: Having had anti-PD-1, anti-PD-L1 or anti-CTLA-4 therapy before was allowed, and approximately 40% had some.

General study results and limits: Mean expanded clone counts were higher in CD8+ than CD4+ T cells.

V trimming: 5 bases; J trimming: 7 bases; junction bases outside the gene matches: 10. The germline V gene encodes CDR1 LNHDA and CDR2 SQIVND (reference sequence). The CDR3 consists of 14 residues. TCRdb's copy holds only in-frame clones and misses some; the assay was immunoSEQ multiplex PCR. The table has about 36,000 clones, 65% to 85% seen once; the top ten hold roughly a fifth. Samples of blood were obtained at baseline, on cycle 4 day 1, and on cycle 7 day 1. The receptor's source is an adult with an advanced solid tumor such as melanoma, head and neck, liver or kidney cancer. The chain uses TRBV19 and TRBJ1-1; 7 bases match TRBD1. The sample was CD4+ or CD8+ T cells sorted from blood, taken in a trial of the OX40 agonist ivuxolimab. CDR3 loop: CASSVGTGADEAFF. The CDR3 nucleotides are TGTGCCAGTAGTGTGGGCACAGGGGCGGATGAAGCTTTCTTT. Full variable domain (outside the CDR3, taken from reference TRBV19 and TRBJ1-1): DGGITQSPKYLFRKEGQNVTLSCEQNLNHDAMYWYRQDPGQGLRLIYYSQIVNDFQKGDIAEGYSVSREKKESFPLTVTSAQKNPTAFYLCASSVGTGADEAFFGQGTRLTVV.